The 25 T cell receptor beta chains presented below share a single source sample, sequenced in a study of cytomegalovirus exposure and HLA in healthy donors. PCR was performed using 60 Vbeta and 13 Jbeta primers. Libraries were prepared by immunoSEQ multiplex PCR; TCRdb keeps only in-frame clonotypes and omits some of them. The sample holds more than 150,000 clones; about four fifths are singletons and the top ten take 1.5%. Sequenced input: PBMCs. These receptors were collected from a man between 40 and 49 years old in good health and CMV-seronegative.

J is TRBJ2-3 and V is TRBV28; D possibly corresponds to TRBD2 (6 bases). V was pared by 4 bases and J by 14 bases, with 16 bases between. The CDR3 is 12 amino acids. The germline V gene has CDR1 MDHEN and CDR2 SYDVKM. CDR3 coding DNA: TGTGCCAGCAGTTCTCCTGGGGGGTTAGGGTATTTT. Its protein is CASSSPGGLGYF. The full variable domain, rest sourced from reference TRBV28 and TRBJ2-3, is DVKVTQSSRYLVKRTGEKVFLECVQDMDHENMFWYRQDPGLGLRLIYFSYDVKMKEKGDIPEGYSVSREKKERFSLILESASTNQTSMYLCASSSPGGLGYFGPGTRLTVL.

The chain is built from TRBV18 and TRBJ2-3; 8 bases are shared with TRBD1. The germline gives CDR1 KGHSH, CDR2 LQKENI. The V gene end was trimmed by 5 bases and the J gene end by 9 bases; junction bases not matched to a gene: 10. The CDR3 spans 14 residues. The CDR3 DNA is TGTGCCAGCTCAAGTCCGACAGGGGTTCAAACGCAGTATTTT. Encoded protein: CASSSPTGVQTQYF.

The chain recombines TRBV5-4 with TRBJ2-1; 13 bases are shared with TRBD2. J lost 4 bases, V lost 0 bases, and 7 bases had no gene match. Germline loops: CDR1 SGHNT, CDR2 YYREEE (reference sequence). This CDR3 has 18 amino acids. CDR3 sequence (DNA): TGTGCCAGCAGCTTGGGGACTAGCGGGAGTAAAGGGTACAATGAGCAGTTCTTC. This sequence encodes CASSLGTSGSKGYNEQFF.

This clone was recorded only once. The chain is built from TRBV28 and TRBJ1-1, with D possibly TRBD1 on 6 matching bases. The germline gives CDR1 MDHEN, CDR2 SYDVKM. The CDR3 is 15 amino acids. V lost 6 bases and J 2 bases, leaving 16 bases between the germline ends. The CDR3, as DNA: TGTGCCAGCAGGATTTCCGGGACACCCAACACTGAAGCTTTCTTT. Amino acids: CASRISGTPNTEAFF.

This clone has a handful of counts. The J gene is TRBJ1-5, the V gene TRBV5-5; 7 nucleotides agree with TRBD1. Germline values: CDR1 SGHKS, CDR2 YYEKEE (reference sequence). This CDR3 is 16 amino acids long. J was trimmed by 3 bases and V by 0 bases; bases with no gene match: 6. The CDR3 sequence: CASSLATDRNNQPQHF. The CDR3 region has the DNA TGTGCCAGCAGCTTGGCCACGGACAGGAACAATCAGCCCCAGCATTTT.

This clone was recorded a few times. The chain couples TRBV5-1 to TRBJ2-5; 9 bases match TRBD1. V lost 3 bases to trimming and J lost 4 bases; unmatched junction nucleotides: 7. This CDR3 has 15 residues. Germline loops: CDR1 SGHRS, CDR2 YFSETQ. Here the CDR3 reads CASSSTGTGRETQYF. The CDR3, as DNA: TGCGCCAGCAGCTCGACCGGGACAGGGAGAGAGACCCAGTACTTC.

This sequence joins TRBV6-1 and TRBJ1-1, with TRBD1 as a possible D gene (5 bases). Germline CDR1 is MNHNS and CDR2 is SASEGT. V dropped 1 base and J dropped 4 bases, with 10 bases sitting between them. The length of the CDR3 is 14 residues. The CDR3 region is CASSEVLGGTEAFF. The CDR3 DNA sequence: TGTGCCAGCAGTGAAGTATTGGGGGGCACTGAAGCTTTCTTT.

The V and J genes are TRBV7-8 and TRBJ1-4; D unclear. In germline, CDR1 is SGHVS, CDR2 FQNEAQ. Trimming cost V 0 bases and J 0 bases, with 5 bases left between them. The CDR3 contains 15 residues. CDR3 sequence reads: CASSLAVATNEKLFF. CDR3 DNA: TGTGCCAGCAGCTTAGCCGTTGCAACTAATGAAAAACTGTTTTTT.

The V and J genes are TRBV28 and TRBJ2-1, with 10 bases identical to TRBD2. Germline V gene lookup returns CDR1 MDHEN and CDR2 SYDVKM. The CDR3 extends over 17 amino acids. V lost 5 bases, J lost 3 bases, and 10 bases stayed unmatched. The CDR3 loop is CASSGPSGRGYYNEQFF. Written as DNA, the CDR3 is TGTGCCAGCAGTGGACCTAGCGGGAGAGGATACTACAATGAGCAGTTCTTC.

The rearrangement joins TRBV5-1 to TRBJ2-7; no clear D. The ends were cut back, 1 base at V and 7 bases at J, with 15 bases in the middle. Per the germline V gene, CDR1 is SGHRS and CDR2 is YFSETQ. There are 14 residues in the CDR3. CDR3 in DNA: TGCGCCAGCAGCTTGACAGCCGGTCAGGTAGAGCAGTACTTC. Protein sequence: CASSLTAGQVEQYF.

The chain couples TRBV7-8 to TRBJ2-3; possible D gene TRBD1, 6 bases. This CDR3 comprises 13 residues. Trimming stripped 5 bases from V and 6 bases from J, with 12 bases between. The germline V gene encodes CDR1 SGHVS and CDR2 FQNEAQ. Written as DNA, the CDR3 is TGTGCCAGCAGCACTTGGGACACTGATACGCAGTATTTT. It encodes CASSTWDTDTQYF. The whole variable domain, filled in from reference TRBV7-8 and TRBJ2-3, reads GAGVSQSPRYKVAKRGQDVALRCDPISGHVSLFWYQQALGQGPEFLTYFQNEAQLDKSGLPSDRFFAERPEGSVSTLKIQRTQQEDSAVYLCASSTWDTDTQYFGPGTRLTVL.

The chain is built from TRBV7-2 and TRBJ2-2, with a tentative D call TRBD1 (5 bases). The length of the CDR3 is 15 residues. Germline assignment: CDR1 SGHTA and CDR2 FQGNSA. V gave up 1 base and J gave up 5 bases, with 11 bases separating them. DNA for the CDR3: TGTGCCAGCAGCTTAGGACAGACTGTGACCGGGGAGCTGTTTTTT. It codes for CASSLGQTVTGELFF.

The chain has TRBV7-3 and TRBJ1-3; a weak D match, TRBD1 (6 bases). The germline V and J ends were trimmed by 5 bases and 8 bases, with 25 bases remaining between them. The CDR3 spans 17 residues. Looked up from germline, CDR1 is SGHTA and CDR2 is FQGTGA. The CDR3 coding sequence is TGTGCCAGCAGCCTCCAACCCGTTAGGGGGTTGGGGTACACCATATATTTT. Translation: CASSLQPVRGLGYTIYF.

The CDR3 loop reads CASSRRSGLAGEGEQFF. The CDR3, as DNA: TGTGCCAGCTCACGTCGTTCGGGACTAGCGGGAGAAGGTGAGCAGTTCTTC. This chain connects TRBV18 to TRBJ2-1; 14 positions match TRBD2. Trimming took 4 bases from V and 9 from J; bases not matched to a gene: 11. CDR1 is KGHSH and CDR2 is LQKENI in the germline V gene. CDR3 length equals 17 residues.

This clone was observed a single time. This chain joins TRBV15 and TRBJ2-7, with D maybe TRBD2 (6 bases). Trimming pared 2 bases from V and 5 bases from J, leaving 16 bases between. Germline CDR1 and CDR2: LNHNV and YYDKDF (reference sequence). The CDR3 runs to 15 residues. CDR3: CATSRPTGTRHEQYF. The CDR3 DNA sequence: TGTGCCACCAGCAGACCTACCGGGACTCGTCACGAGCAGTACTTC.

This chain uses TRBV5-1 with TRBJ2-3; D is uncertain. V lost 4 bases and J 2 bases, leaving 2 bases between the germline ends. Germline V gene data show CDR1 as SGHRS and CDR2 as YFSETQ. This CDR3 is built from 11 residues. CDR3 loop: CASSLTDTQYF. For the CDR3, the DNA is TGCGCCAGCAGCCTCACAGATACGCAGTATTTT. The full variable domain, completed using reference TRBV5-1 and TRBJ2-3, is KAGVTQTPRYLIKTRGQQVTLSCSPISGHRSVSWYQQTPGQGLQFLFEYFSETQRNKGNFPGRFSGRQFSNSRSEMNVSTLELGDSALYLCASSLTDTQYFGPGTRLTVL.

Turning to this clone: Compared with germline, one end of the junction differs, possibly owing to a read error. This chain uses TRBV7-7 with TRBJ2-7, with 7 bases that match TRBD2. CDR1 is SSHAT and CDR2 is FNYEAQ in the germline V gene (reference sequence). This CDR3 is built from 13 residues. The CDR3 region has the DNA TGTGCTAGCAGCTTATCTAGGGAGGGCGAGCAGTACTTC. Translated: CASSLSREGEQYF.

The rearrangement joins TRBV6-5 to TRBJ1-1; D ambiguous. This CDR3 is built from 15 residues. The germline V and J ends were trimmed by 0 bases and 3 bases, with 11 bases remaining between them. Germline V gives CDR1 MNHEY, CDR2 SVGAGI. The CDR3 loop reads CASSYSTGYDTEAFF. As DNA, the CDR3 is TGTGCCAGCAGTTACTCGACGGGATACGACACTGAAGCTTTCTTT.

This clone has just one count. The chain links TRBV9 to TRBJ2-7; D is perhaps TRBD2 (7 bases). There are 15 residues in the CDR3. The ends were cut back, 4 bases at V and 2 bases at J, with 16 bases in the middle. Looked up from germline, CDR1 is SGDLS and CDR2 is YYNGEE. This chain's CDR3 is CASSPGGRPTYEQYF. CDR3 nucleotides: TGTGCCAGCAGCCCCGGGGGGCGACCAACCTACGAGCAGTACTTC.

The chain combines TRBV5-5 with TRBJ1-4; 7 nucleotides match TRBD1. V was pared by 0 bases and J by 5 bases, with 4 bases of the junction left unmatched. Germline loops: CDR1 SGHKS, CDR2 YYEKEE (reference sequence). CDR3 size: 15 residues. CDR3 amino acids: CASSLVQGGNEKLFF. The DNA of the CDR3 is TGTGCCAGCAGCTTGGTGCAGGGGGGAAATGAAAAACTGTTTTTT.

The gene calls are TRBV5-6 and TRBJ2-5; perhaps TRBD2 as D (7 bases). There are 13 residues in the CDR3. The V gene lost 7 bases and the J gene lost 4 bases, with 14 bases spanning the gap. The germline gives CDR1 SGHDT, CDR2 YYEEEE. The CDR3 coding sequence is TGTGCCAGCGGGGGCGGGGGAGGAGAGACCCAGTACTTC. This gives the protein CASGGGGGETQYF.

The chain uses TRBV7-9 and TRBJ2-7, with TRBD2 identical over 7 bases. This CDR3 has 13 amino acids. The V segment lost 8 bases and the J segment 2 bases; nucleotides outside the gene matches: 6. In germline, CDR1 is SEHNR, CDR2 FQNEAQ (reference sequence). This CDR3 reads CASGRAGTYEQYF. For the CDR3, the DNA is TGTGCCAGCGGAAGAGCGGGGACCTACGAGCAGTACTTC. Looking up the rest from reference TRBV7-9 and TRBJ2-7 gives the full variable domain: DTGVSQNPRHKITKRGQNVTFRCDPISEHNRLYWYRQTLGQGPEFLTYFQNEAQLEKSRLLSDRFSAERPKGSFSTLEIQRTEQGDSAMYLCASGRAGTYEQYFGPGTRLTVT.

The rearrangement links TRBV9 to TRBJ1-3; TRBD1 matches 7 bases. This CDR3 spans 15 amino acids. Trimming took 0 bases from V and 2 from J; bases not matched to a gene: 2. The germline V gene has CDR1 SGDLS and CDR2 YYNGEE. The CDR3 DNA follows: TGTGCCAGCAGCGTAGTAGGGGGCCCTGGAAACACCATATATTTT. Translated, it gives CASSVVGGPGNTIYF.

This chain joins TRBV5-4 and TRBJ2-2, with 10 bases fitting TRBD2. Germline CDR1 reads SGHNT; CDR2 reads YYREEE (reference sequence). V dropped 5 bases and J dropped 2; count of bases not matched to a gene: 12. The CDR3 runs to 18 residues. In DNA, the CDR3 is TGTGCCAGCAGTTGGGGAGGGAGGACTAGCGGTAACACCGGGGAGCTGTTTTTT. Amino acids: CASSWGGRTSGNTGELFF.

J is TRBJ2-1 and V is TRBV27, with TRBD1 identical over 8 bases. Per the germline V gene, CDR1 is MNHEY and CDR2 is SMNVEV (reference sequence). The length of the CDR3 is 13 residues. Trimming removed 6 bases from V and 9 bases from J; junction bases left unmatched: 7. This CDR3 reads CASSWKTGAEQFF. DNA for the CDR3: TGTGCCAGCAGCTGGAAGACAGGGGCTGAGCAGTTCTTC.